Described below is a single T cell receptor (beta chain) sequence and its context. The data originate from a study of Ad26.COV2.S vaccination and SARS-CoV-2 variants. Profiled with immunoSEQ multiplex PCR; TCRdb holds only in-frame clones, not every one. The sample has 350,000 to 450,000 clones, about 88% seen once. Specified treatment: 15 to 20 received Ad26.COV2.S at low or high dose, single or two shots; about 5 received placebo; per-sample allocation not given. The study sampled participants on day 63 after the first vaccine or placebo injection. The CDR3 totals 13 residues. Germline CDR1 is LNHDA and CDR2 is SQIVND (reference sequence). Trimming stripped 3 bases from V and 5 bases from J, with 8 bases between.

The sequences come from peripheral blood, collected in a trial of Ad26.COV2.S vaccine versus placebo. The chain recombines TRBV19 with TRBJ1-5; unclear D gene. This TCR was sampled from a person aged 18-65 years who received the Ad26.COV2.S COVID-19 vaccine or a placebo. The CDR3 DNA is TGTGCCAGTAGTATTGCCGCGGATCAGCCCCAGCATTTT. It is translated as CASSIAADQPQHF.